This T cell receptor beta chain derives from a study of T cells in Graves' hyperthyroidism and ophthalmopathy (dated by TCRdb to about 2019). Turning to the overall study: Peripheral blood samples were taken at initial diagnosis, before any treatment was given. A discovery cohort of about 96 patients, about 44 with Graves' ophthalmopathy and over 55 with stable Graves' hyperthyroidism, was used to find distinguishing TCR V-J signatures. Prospective prediction of ophthalmopathy was tested in an independent validation cohort consisting of under 20 hyperthyroidism patients and about 17 patients who later progressed to ophthalmopathy. After sampling, hyperthyroidism patients received methimazole starting at 30 mg daily, and ophthalmopathy patients received high-dose intravenous methylprednisolone. TCR Vbeta CDR3 sequencing of approximately 140 peripheral blood samples (over 40 ophthalmopathy, around 80 hyperthyroidism and approximately 17 progressor patients) is reported in the paper. The approximately 100 discovery patients were divided at random into training and test sets in a 7:3 ratio. In addition, the study compared T-cell repertoires in thyroid tissue and in blood from about 6 Graves' hyperthyroidism patients.

For this clonotype: It has no known antigen specificity. No base quality information exists; no much larger clone differs at one position.

Study-wide findings and limitations: In cross-validation, a model built on a 13 V-J signature told ophthalmopathy apart from stable hyperthyroidism with less than 90% sensitivity and roughly 81% specificity, and in testing the same model reached 80%/75%. Sample size was not statistically predetermined, and blinding of investigators to group allocation was not performed. Most expanded thyroid clonotypes (frequency above 0.001) were also found in blood, which suggests that blood repertoires may mirror thyroid immune responses. During validation, the model predicted progression to ophthalmopathy a median of approximately 6.5 months ahead of onset, with roughly 65% sensitivity and 72.22% specificity.

The TCR beta CDR3 regions were amplified from the RNA transcripts. The first round of RT-PCR for the TCR CDR3 was performed with the HTBI primer set and the Qiagen OneStep RT-PCR kit. A second multiplex PCR round built the libraries, followed by size selection and purification. Sequencing of the libraries was done on an Illumina HiSeq2000 using paired-end 100 bp reads. Turning to the authors' computational methods: SOAPnuke was used to process the raw data, removing reads that contained adapters or uncalled bases, had a mean Phred below 15, or lacked an exact match to the constant primer or identifier. COPE v1.2.5 was used to merge high-quality paired reads, and clonotypes were defined as unique nucleotide sequences. Clonotypes were aligned to IMGT TRBV, TRBD and TRBJ reference segments using MiTCR v1.1. Analysis was restricted to V-J combinations with a frequency above 0.0001, which covered 99.2% of repertoires. A TCS score was defined as the ratio of F50 (clonal expansion) to E x V (chaos), with BLOSUM62-based TCRdist applied between CDR3 peptides within each V-J. Welch's t-statistics and random forest reduced just over 500 V-J features to roughly 13, which were used in a naive Bayes classifier (R e1071). Starting from the raw public reads, TCRdb applied fastp trimming at Q25, assembled clones with MiXCR and retained in-frame beta chains. All rows with the same CDR3 protein become a single entry with the most common DNA and genes. Clone size and V and J calls follow TCRdb, not the original study. This sample comprises hundreds of thousands of distinct CDR3 sequences, 11% to 15% of them detected only once. The ten most abundant clones make up approximately 10% of the sample.

A patient counted as having stable Graves' hyperthyroidism if no progression to ophthalmopathy occurred over 18 months of follow-up. Hyperthyroidism patients were newly diagnosed, with disease duration under 2 months, and aged 18 to 65 years. Patients with uncontrolled infections, other autoimmune diseases, pregnancy or lactation were excluded. Diagnoses relied on clinical symptoms, serum thyroxine and TRAb, thyroid ultrasound and orbital computed tomography. PBMCs were isolated from approximately 10 ml of fresh peripheral blood by Ficoll-Paque density gradient centrifugation. Total RNA was extracted with Trizol reagent, and quality was checked on an Agilent 2100 Bioanalyzer. There are 16 amino acids in the CDR3, from cysteine to phenylalanine inclusive. Just CDR3 DNA is preserved here, 48 bases in frame from base 1. The germline V end is reduced by 2 bases and the J end by 1 base; junction bases left unmatched: 3. The germline V gene sets CDR1 to KGHSH and CDR2 to LQKENI.

This sequence was found in a woman aged 18 to 35 with Graves' hyperthyroidism. The receptor chain draws on TRBV18 and TRBJ2-3, and 10 junction bases match TRBD1. The sequencing sample was made of blood. The DNA sequence is as follows: TGTGCCAGCTCACCAATTGGGACAGGGGGCACAGATACGCAGTATTTT. Its translation is CASSPIGTGGTDTQYF.